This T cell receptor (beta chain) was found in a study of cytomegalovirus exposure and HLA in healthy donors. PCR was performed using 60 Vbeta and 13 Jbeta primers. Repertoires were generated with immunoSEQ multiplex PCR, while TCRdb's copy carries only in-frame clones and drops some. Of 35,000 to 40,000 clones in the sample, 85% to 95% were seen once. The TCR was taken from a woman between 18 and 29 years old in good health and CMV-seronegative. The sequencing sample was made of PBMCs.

The DNA for the CDR3 is TGCGCCAGCAGCCCTGGACAGGGGGCGTCCGAGCAGTACTTC. Amino acids: CASSPGQGASEQYF. The V and J genes are TRBV5-1 and TRBJ2-7; 11 bases fit TRBD1. Germline loops: CDR1 SGHRS, CDR2 YFSETQ. The ends lost 4 bases at V and 6 bases at J; junction bases unmatched: 6. CDR3 length: 14 amino acids.